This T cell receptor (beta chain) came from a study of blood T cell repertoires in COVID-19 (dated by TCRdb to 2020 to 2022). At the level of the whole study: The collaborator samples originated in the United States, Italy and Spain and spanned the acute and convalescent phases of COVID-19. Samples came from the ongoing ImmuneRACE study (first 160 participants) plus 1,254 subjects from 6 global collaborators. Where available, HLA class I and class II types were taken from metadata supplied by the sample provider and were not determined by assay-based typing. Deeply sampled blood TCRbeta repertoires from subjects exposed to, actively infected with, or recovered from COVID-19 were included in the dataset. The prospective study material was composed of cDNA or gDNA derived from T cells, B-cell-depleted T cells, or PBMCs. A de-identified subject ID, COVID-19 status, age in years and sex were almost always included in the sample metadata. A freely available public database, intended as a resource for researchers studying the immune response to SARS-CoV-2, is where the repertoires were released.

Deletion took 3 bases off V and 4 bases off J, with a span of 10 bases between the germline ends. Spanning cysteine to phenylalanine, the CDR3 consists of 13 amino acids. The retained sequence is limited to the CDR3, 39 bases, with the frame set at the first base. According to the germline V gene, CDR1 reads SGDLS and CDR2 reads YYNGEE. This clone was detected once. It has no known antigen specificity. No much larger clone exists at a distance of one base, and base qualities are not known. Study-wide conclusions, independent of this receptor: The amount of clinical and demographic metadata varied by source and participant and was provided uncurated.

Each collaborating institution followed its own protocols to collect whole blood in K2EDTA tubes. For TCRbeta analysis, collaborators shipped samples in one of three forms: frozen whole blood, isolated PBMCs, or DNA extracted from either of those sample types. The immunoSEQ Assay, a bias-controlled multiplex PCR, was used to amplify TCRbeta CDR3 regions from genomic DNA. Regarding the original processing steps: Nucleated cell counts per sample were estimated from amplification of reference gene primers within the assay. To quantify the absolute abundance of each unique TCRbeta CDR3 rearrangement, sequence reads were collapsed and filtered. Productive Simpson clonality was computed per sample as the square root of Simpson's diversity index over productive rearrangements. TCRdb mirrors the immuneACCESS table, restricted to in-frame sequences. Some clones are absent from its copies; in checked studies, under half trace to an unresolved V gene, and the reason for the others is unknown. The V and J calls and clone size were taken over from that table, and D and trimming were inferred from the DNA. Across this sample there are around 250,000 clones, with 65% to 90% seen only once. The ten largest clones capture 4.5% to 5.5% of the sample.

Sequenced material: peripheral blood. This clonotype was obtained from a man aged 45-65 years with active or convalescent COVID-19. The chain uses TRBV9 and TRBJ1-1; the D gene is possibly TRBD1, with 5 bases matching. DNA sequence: TGTGCCAGCAGCGGCCAGGGTTCCACTGAAGCTTTCTTT. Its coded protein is CASSGQGSTEAFF.